The 5 T cell receptor beta chains given below trace back to one sample, sequenced in a study of T cells after yellow fever vaccination. In TCRdb, the 5' RACE reads were re-called with MiXCR into one record per CDR3 protein. The sample includes under 150,000 distinct CDR3 sequences, 7.7% of them seen just once. The sample in question was CD4+ T cells sorted from PBMCs, obtained 5 days after the yellow fever booster vaccination. Receptors originate from a young man who received the YFV17D yellow fever vaccine.

This clonotype was counted a few times. This sequence joins TRBV23-1 and TRBJ2-7, with 9 bases lining up with TRBD2. TRBV23-1 qualifies as an ORF whose function is uncertain. This CDR3 has 16 amino acids. The V segment lost 2 bases and the J segment 4 bases; nucleotides outside the gene matches: 9. CDR3: CASSQLLAGARYEQYF. Here the CDR3 DNA reads TGCGCCAGCAGTCAACTCTTAGCGGGAGCTAGGTACGAGCAGTACTTC.

At least ten counts were recorded for this clonotype. The chain recombines TRBV29-1 with TRBJ2-2; tentative D call: TRBD1 (8 bases). The V end lost 4 bases, the J end lost 6 bases, and 21 bases lay between the germline ends. Germline V gene data show CDR1 as SQVTM and CDR2 as ANQGSEA. This CDR3 region has 16 residues. The CDR3 sequence is CSVGTGGVFDAGELFF. The DNA of the CDR3 is TGCAGCGTTGGCACAGGGGGGGTGTTTGATGCCGGGGAGCTGTTTTTT.

This clonotype came up many times. This rearrangement joins TRBV7-2 to TRBJ2-2, with D possibly being TRBD1 (6 bases). The CDR3 loop spans 14 amino acids. CDR1 SGHTA and CDR2 FQGNSA come from the germline V gene. Trimming took 1 base from V and 7 from J, leaving 10 bases between them. CDR3 nucleotide sequence: TGTGCCAGCAGCTTAGTAGCCAGGGGCGGGGAGCTGTTTTTT. It is translated as CASSLVARGGELFF.

This clonotype was observed at least ten times. Here the CDR3 reads CASSQAQGTPAYNEQFF. The DNA for the CDR3 is TGTGCCAGCAGCCAGGCACAGGGAACGCCAGCCTACAATGAGCAGTTCTTC. The rearrangement joins TRBV3-1 to TRBJ2-1, with a possible D match to TRBD1 (6 bases). Trimming removed 3 bases at V and 2 bases at J, with 17 bases between. Per the germline V gene, CDR1 is LGHDT and CDR2 is YNNKEL (reference sequence). The CDR3 extends over 17 amino acids.

This clonotype was found many times. The chain carries TRBV14 and TRBJ2-1, with a tentative D call TRBD2 (6 bases). Looked up from germline, CDR1 is SGHDN and CDR2 is FVKESK. This CDR3 spans 13 amino acids. Trimming removed 1 base from V and 11 bases from J, with 12 bases in between. In DNA, the CDR3 is TGTGCCAGCAGCCAAGTCGGAGGGGACCAGCAGTTCTTC. Translation: CASSQVGGDQQFF.